Each of the 9 T cell receptor beta chains below was sequenced from the same sample in a study of T-cell reconstitution after alpha-beta-depleted transplantation in children. Unique molecular identifiers were incorporated when the TCRbeta library was constructed. TCRdb called the PCR reads again in MiXCR, with one record for every CDR3 protein. The data hold some 200,000 distinct CDR3 sequences, with about 7% observed a single time. The specimen was PBMCs, collected before TCRalphabeta/CD19-depleted stem cell transplant. The origin of the receptors is a boy younger than 10 with acute lymphoblastic leukemia, due to receive a stem cell transplant.

This clonotype was recorded many times. V is TRBV28 and J is TRBJ2-3; TRBD2 matches 10 bases. The CDR3 totals 15 residues. V gave up 5 bases and J gave up 1 base; unmatched junction bases: 3. The germline gives CDR1 MDHEN, CDR2 SYDVKM. The CDR3 sequence is CASSLAGERTDTQYF. CDR3 DNA: TGTGCCAGCAGTCTAGCGGGAGAACGCACAGATACGCAGTATTTT.

This clonotype has a count of ten or more. The gene calls are TRBV5-1 and TRBJ2-5; TRBD1 might be the D (6 bases). Germline V gene data show CDR1 as SGHRS and CDR2 as YFSETQ. The CDR3 covers 13 residues. The V end was cut by 3 bases, the J end by 5 bases, with 11 bases between. CDR3: CASSSGTHETQYF. CDR3 coding DNA: TGCGCCAGCAGCTCCGGGACACATGAGACCCAGTACTTC.

This clonotype was found a few times. The rearrangement joins TRBV3-1 to TRBJ2-7; TRBD2 agrees at 9 bases. CDR3 length: 17 amino acids. Per germline, CDR1 LGHDT and CDR2 YNNKEL (reference sequence). The J segment lost 2 bases and the V segment lost 4 bases, leaving 12 bases of the junction unmatched. CDR3 in amino acids: CASSLRSGLAGTYEQYF. The CDR3 region has the DNA TGTGCCAGCAGCCTGAGAAGTGGGCTAGCGGGGACCTACGAGCAGTACTTC.

This clonotype was seen more than once but under ten times. The rearrangement uses TRBV12-3 or TRBV12-4 and TRBJ2-7, with 10 bases identical to TRBD2. The V gene end was trimmed by 1 base and the J gene end by 2 bases; junction bases not matched to a gene: 5. CDR3 length equals 16 residues. For the CDR3, the DNA is TGTGCCAGCAGTTTAGGCACTAGCGGGATTACCTACGAGCAGTACTTC. It encodes CASSLGTSGITYEQYF.

This clonotype came up many times. V and J are TRBV28 and TRBJ2-3, with TRBD2 matching over 9 bases. The CDR3 is 16 residues long. Looked up from germline, CDR1 is MDHEN and CDR2 is SYDVKM. V shed 4 bases and J 5 bases; nucleotides not matched to a gene: 10. The CDR3 reads CASSYPQLAGQDTQYF. The CDR3 bases are TGTGCCAGCAGTTATCCCCAACTAGCGGGTCAAGATACGCAGTATTTT.

This clonotype was detected ten times or more. CDR3 sequence reads: CATSAEGPTEAFF. For the CDR3, the DNA is TGTGCCACCAGCGCAGAAGGTCCCACTGAAGCTTTCTTT. The chain combines TRBV24-1 with TRBJ1-1; D unclear. Per germline, CDR1 KGHDR and CDR2 SFDVKD. The CDR3 sequence is 13 residues long. V was trimmed by 7 bases and J by 4 bases, leaving 12 bases between them.

This clonotype was seen a few times. The J gene is TRBJ1-2, the V gene TRBV28; the D is unclear. The CDR3 consists of 10 residues. Trimming left V 4 bases short and J 8 bases short, with 5 bases between. Germline values: CDR1 MDHEN, CDR2 SYDVKM. CDR3 DNA sequence: TGTGCCAGCAGTTCGGTAGGCTACACCTTC. Translating it yields CASSSVGYTF.

This clonotype showed up just once. The gene calls are TRBV12-3 or TRBV12-4 and TRBJ2-1, with 8 bases lining up with TRBD1. V was pared by 7 bases and J by 12 bases, with 5 bases of the junction left unmatched. The CDR3 runs to 11 residues. CDR3 DNA: TGTGCCAGCAAATCGGGGACAGGGCAGTTCTTC. It yields the protein CASKSGTGQFF.

The J gene is TRBJ2-1, the V gene TRBV6-1, with TRBD2 as a possible D gene (5 bases). Germline assignment: CDR1 MNHNS and CDR2 SASEGT. V shed 2 bases and J shed 8 bases, with 19 bases lying between them. This CDR3 is 16 amino acids long. CDR3 protein: CASSEIVWGALYEQFF. The CDR3 DNA is TGTGCCAGCAGTGAAATTGTATGGGGAGCCCTGTATGAGCAGTTCTTC.